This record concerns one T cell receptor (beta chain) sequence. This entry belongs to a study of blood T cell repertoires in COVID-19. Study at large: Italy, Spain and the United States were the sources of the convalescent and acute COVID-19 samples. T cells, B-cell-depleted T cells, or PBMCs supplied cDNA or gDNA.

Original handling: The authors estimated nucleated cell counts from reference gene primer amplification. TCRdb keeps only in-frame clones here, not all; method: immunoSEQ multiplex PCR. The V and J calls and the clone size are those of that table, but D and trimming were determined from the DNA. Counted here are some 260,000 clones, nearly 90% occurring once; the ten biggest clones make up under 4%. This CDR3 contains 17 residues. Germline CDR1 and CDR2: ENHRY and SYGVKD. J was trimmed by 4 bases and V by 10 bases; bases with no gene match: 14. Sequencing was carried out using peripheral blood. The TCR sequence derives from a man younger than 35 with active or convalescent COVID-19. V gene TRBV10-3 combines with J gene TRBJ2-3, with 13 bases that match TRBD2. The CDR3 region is CATSPTSGRMTADTQYF. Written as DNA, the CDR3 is TGTGCCACCTCCCCGACTAGCGGGAGGATGACGGCAGATACGCAGTATTTT.